The 30 T cell receptor beta chains in this list originate from one sample, sequenced in a study of OX40 agonist ivuxolimab in advanced cancers. The assay was immunoSEQ multiplex PCR, and TCRdb's table has in-frame clones only and misses some. Among tens of thousands of clones listed, nearly 75% were seen once. Material: CD4+ or CD8+ T cells sorted from blood, obtained in a trial of the OX40 agonist ivuxolimab. The receptors originated from an adult with an advanced solid tumor such as melanoma, head and neck, liver or kidney cancer.

This clone has only a few counts. An end of the junction does not agree with germline; a read error may underlie this. This chain joins TRBV6-6 and TRBJ1-5; TRBD1 agrees at 7 bases. Germline CDR1 reads MNHNY; CDR2 reads SVGAGI (reference sequence). CDR3 length equals 15 residues. The CDR3 loop reads CAISELGQGNQPQHF. The CDR3 DNA reads as TGTGCCATCAGTGAGTTAGGACAGGGCAATCAGCCCCAGCATTTT.

V usage is TRBV12-5 and J usage is TRBJ2-7; 7 nucleotides line up with TRBD1. The germline V gene encodes CDR1 LGHNT and CDR2 FRNRAP. The CDR3 loop spans 15 amino acids. The V segment lost 4 bases and the J segment 7 bases; nucleotides outside the gene matches: 13. CDR3 DNA sequence: TGTGCTAGTGGTTCCTACGGACAGGTATCCGAGGAGCAGTACTTC. Protein product: CASGSYGQVSEEQYF.

The V call is TRBV19, the J call TRBJ2-3; 8 bases agree with TRBD1. Germline-derived CDR1 and CDR2 are LNHDA and SQIVND (reference sequence). V was pared by 6 bases and J by 0 bases, with 5 bases of the junction left unmatched. The CDR3 is 15 amino acids. The CDR3 coding sequence is TGTGCCAGTAGGCGACAGGGGACTAGCACAGATACGCAGTATTTT. As protein: CASRRQGTSTDTQYF.

This clone turned up a few times. This chain connects TRBV6-1 to TRBJ1-2; D might be TRBD1 (6 bases). Germline CDR1 and CDR2: MNHNS and SASEGT. V was pared by 4 bases and J by 8 bases, with 11 bases between. The CDR3 loop spans 12 amino acids. The CDR3 DNA is TGTGCCAGCAGTGGCGCAGGGGCGGGCTACACCTTC. It encodes CASSGAGAGYTF.

This clone came up once. This chain connects TRBV7-2 to TRBJ1-2; 9 nucleotides match TRBD1. Trimming took 5 bases from V and 5 from J; bases not matched to a gene: 9. Per the germline V gene, CDR1 is SGHTA and CDR2 is FQGNSA. CDR3 size: 15 residues. For the CDR3, the DNA is TGTGCCAGCAGCGAGGGACAGGGAGGAAGATATGGCTACACCTTC. This gives the protein CASSEGQGGRYGYTF.

This clone was picked up a small number of times. V usage is TRBV27 and J usage is TRBJ1-6; 9 bases match TRBD1. In germline, CDR1 is MNHEY, CDR2 SMNVEV (reference sequence). The CDR3 is made up of 20 amino acids. J gave up 1 base and V 1 base, and 11 bases lay outside the gene matches. CDR3 DNA: TGTGCCAGCAGTTTATTTCGGTTTGGACAGGGGTTTTCCTATAATTCACCCCTCCACTTT. This sequence encodes CASSLFRFGQGFSYNSPLHF.

The V gene is TRBV10-1, the J gene TRBJ1-6; the D is unclear. Trimming left V 3 bases short and J 0 bases short, with 18 bases between. Germline CDR1 reads WNHNN; CDR2 reads SYGVQD (reference sequence). This CDR3 has 19 amino acids. This CDR3 reads CASSDHLSFNSSYNSPLHF. Here the CDR3 DNA reads TGCGCCAGCAGTGATCATTTGTCCTTTAATAGCTCCTATAATTCACCCCTCCACTTT.

As DNA, the CDR3 is TGTGCCAGCTCACCGACAGGGTATGGCTACACCTTC. Protein sequence: CASSPTGYGYTF. This sequence joins TRBV18 and TRBJ1-2; 7 bases match TRBD1. The CDR3 consists of 12 residues. The germline CDR1 and CDR2 sequences are KGHSH and LQKENI. V was clipped by 3 bases and J by 5 bases; unmatched bases: 0.

This clone occurred a few times. The chain employs TRBV5-4 and TRBJ1-2, with D maybe TRBD1 (6 bases). Germline CDR1 reads SGHNT; CDR2 reads YYREEE (reference sequence). Trimming took 0 bases from V and 8 from J, leaving 17 bases between them. The CDR3 spans 15 residues. The CDR3 DNA follows: TGTGCCAGCAGCTTGGTCGGGGGCGGGTACGCAGGCTACACCTTC. It is translated as CASSLVGGGYAGYTF.

J is TRBJ2-3 and V is TRBV6-1, with 8 bases that match TRBD2. The CDR3 is made up of 14 amino acids. Trimming removed 6 bases from V and 2 bases from J; junction bases left unmatched: 4. Per germline, CDR1 MNHNS and CDR2 SASEGT. CDR3 region: CASRAGGLTDTQYF. DNA for the CDR3: TGTGCCAGCAGGGCGGGGGGCCTCACAGATACGCAGTATTTT.

The genes are TRBV21-1 and TRBJ2-7; TRBD1, the table's D call, was not compared with the DNA. TRBV21-1 corresponds to a pseudogene. The CDR3 is made up of 15 amino acids. The CDR3 here is CASSKRTYCSYEQYV. CDR3 DNA: TGTGCCAGCAGCAAAAGGACATACTGCTCCTACGAGCAGTACGTC.

The CDR3 DNA reads TGTGCCTGGAGTGTCCGAGCAACTAGCACAGATACGCAGTATTTT. It specifies CAWSVRATSTDTQYF. The chain has TRBV30 and TRBJ2-3; no clear D gene. Deletions cut 0 bases from V and 0 bases from J, with 10 bases between. Germline CDR1 is GTSNPN and CDR2 is SVGIG (reference sequence). The CDR3 sequence is 15 residues long. Full variable domain (missing parts from reference TRBV30 and TRBJ2-3): SQTIHQWPATLVQPVGSPLSLECTVEGTSNPNLYWYRQAAGRGLQLLFYSVGIGQISSEVPQNLSASRPQDRQFILSSKKLLLSDSGFYLCAWSVRATSTDTQYFGPGTRLTVL.

CDR3 loop: CSALNQETQYF. The CDR3 nucleotides read TGCAGTGCTCTTAACCAAGAGACCCAGTACTTC. This sequence joins TRBV20-1 and TRBJ2-5, with D uncertain. Between the trimmed V and J ends, which lost 5 bases and 0 bases, there was a span of 4 bases. The CDR3 extends over 11 amino acids. In germline, CDR1 is DFQATT, CDR2 SNEGSKA (reference sequence).

V is TRBV4-1 and J is TRBJ1-4; 11 bases agree with TRBD1. The CDR3 totals 15 residues. Trimming cost V 5 bases and J 6 bases; bases outside gene matches: 5. From germline, CDR1 is MGHRA and CDR2 YSYEKL. The CDR3 sequence: CASSDRTGGDEKLFF. The DNA of the CDR3 is TGCGCCAGCAGCGACCGGACAGGGGGCGATGAAAAACTGTTTTTT.

The chain combines TRBV7-8 with TRBJ1-1; the D gene is possibly TRBD1 (5 bases). Germline V gene sequence: CDR1 SGHVS, CDR2 FQNEAQ. V lost 1 base to trimming and J lost 5 bases, with 14 bases between them. The CDR3 runs to 15 residues. CDR3 sequence: CASSLDGIGATEAFF. Here the CDR3 DNA reads TGTGCCAGCAGCTTAGATGGGATTGGGGCTACTGAAGCTTTCTTT.

The V gene is TRBV5-1, the J gene TRBJ2-2; 8 positions match TRBD1. CDR3 length: 14 amino acids. V lost 4 bases to trimming and J lost 7 bases; unmatched junction nucleotides: 6. Looked up from germline, CDR1 is SGHRS and CDR2 is YFSETQ. The CDR3 region has the DNA TGCGCCAGCAGCGTGACAGGGGCGAACGGGGAGCTGTTTTTT. Translated: CASSVTGANGELFF.

This chain uses TRBV21-1 with TRBJ2-2; the D call in the table, TRBD2, was not verified against the DNA. TRBV21-1 is an annotated pseudogene. The CDR3 runs 17 residues. As DNA, the CDR3 is TGTGCCAGCAGCTTCCCGGGAGGCCGAGAGAACACCGGGGAGCTGTTTTTT. It translates to CASSFPGGRENTGELFF.

The chain recombines TRBV14 with TRBJ1-6; weak D call: TRBD1 (5 bases). The CDR3 is made up of 15 amino acids. V dropped 3 bases and J dropped 6 bases, with 12 bases sitting between them. The germline V gene has CDR1 SGHDN and CDR2 FVKESK. The CDR3 spells CASSHPTGANSPLHF. CDR3 sequence (DNA): TGTGCCAGCAGCCACCCCACAGGTGCTAATTCACCCCTCCACTTT.

The rearrangement joins TRBV4-1 to TRBJ2-3; unclear D gene. CDR1 and CDR2 (germline): MGHRA, YSYEKL. The CDR3 loop spans 13 amino acids. V lost 1 base and J 5 bases, leaving 7 bases between the germline ends. The CDR3 region has the DNA TGCGCCAGCAGCCAAGGCGATCGAGATACGCAGTATTTT. Encoded protein: CASSQGDRDTQYF.

In its sample, this clone was seen once. The gene calls are TRBV6-1 and TRBJ2-2; tentative D call: TRBD1 (6 bases). Germline CDR1 is MNHNS and CDR2 is SASEGT. V was pared by 6 bases and J by 6 bases, with 8 bases between. The CDR3 is 12 amino acids. CDR3 coding DNA: TGTGCCAGCAGGAGGGGGTCCGGGGAGCTGTTTTTT. The encoded protein is CASRRGSGELFF.

The rearrangement uses TRBV6-5 and TRBJ1-6; D gene uncertain. The ends were cut back, 0 bases at V and 4 bases at J, with 4 bases in the middle. CDR3 size: 14 residues. Germline loops: CDR1 MNHEY, CDR2 SVGAGI. The CDR3 bases are TGTGCCAGCAGTTACTCCCTATATAATTCACCCCTCCACTTT. Its protein is CASSYSLYNSPLHF.

This clone has a single count. V is TRBV10-3 and J is TRBJ2-3; TRBD2 aligns across 8 bases. Germline V gives CDR1 ENHRY, CDR2 SYGVKD. The CDR3 is 16 residues long. J was trimmed by 2 bases and V by 4 bases; bases with no gene match: 8. CDR3 in DNA: TGTGCCATCAGTGTAGGGACTAGTATAATCACAGATACGCAGTATTTT. It yields the protein CAISVGTSIITDTQYF.

This CDR3 is CATATPGPNSPLHF. CDR3 coding DNA: TGTGCCACCGCCACTCCGGGGCCTAATTCACCCCTCCACTTT. This chain connects TRBV27 to TRBJ1-6, with a weak D call TRBD1 (5 bases). V lost 10 bases and J 6 bases, leaving 16 bases between the germline ends. This CDR3 spans 14 amino acids. Per the germline V gene, CDR1 is MNHEY and CDR2 is SMNVEV (reference sequence).

This sequence joins TRBV30 and TRBJ1-1; D might be TRBD1 (6 bases). There are 15 residues in the CDR3. The germline V and J ends were trimmed by 3 bases and 1 base, with 15 bases remaining between them. From germline, CDR1 is GTSNPN and CDR2 SVGIG (reference sequence). The CDR3 DNA is TGTGCCTGGAGCGCCATAGGAGGGGGGAACACTGAAGCTTTCTTT. Amino acid sequence: CAWSAIGGGNTEAFF. The full variable domain, completed using reference TRBV30 and TRBJ1-1, is SQTIHQWPATLVQPVGSPLSLECTVEGTSNPNLYWYRQAAGRGLQLLFYSVGIGQISSEVPQNLSASRPQDRQFILSSKKLLLSDSGFYLCAWSAIGGGNTEAFFGQGTRLTVV.

This clone was found a few times. The CDR3 spells CASAPQGFSYNEQFF. The CDR3 bases are TGTGCCAGCGCACCACAGGGTTTCTCCTACAATGAGCAGTTCTTC. The rearrangement uses TRBV7-7 and TRBJ2-1; D perhaps matches TRBD1 (6 bases). The ends were cut back, 8 bases at V and 0 bases at J, with 14 bases in the middle. Germline V CDR1 and CDR2: SSHAT, FNYEAQ (reference sequence). This CDR3 is built from 15 residues.

This clone has just one count. V is TRBV5-4 and J is TRBJ1-3, with TRBD1 as a possible D gene (5 bases). Deletions cut 6 bases from V and 1 base from J, with 11 bases between. Per germline, CDR1 SGHNT and CDR2 YYREEE (reference sequence). This CDR3 is 14 amino acids long. The CDR3 nucleotides read TGTGCCAGCACCCTGGGGGGGTCTGGAAACACCATATATTTT. Translated, it gives CASTLGGSGNTIYF.

The V call is TRBV6-6, the J call TRBJ1-4; D is uncertain. The CDR3 length is 13 residues. The V end was cut by 7 bases, the J end by 5 bases, with 11 bases between. Germline loops: CDR1 MNHNY, CDR2 SVGAGI (reference sequence). As DNA, the CDR3 is TGTGCCAGCATATCGTCCAGGAATGAAAAACTGTTTTTT. It yields the protein CASISSRNEKLFF.

The chain couples TRBV2 to TRBJ2-2; perhaps D is TRBD1 or TRBD2 (5 bases each). The CDR3 is made up of 15 amino acids. V lost 4 bases to trimming and J lost 6 bases, with 15 bases between them. Germline values: CDR1 SNHLY, CDR2 FYNNEI. Here the CDR3 DNA reads TGTGCCAGCAGTGGTAATAGGGACCAAGCCGGGGAGCTGTTTTTT. It is translated as CASSGNRDQAGELFF.

This clone was seen more than once but under ten times. The chain uses TRBV6-1 and TRBJ1-6; D is perhaps TRBD1 (5 bases). The V end lost 7 bases, the J end lost 10 bases, and 17 bases lay between the germline ends. From germline, CDR1 is MNHNS and CDR2 SASEGT. This CDR3 contains 14 residues. The CDR3 region is CASTSIGEWSPLHF. The CDR3 DNA follows: TGTGCCAGCACTAGTATAGGGGAATGGTCACCCCTCCACTTT.

The rearrangement uses TRBV25-1 and TRBJ1-2; the match to TRBD1 covers 8 bases. Germline values: CDR1 MGHDK, CDR2 SYGVNS. The J segment lost 7 bases and the V segment lost 8 bases, leaving 6 bases of the junction unmatched. This CDR3 is 12 amino acids long. This chain's CDR3 is CASDTGGGGYTF. CDR3 nucleotide sequence: TGTGCCAGCGATACAGGGGGGGGTGGCTACACCTTC.